This T cell receptor (beta chain) was found in a study of CXCR3-negative and CXCR3-positive naive CD8 T cells. Looking at the study overall: Roughly 140 million TRB reads in total, about 1.5 +/- 0.3 million per library.

Notes on the study in general: Naive cells with CXCR3 showed TRB CDR3s that were more hydrophobic than those in CXCR3-negative naive cells. Both naive subsets had comparably high diversity; memory CD8+ cells much lower. Most assays were run on fresh PBMCs (CXCR3 expression partially decreased after cryopreservation).

cDNA libraries for TRB were generated by 5' RACE incorporating UMI labels. From the 5' RACE reads, TCRdb lists one entry per CDR3 protein and no DNA. The specimen's table records 130,000 or so distinct CDR3 sequences. On this clonotype itself: No antigen is known for it.

The CDR3 has 14 amino acids. This TCR was recovered from a human donor in good health. Some clones in this sample may be carry-over from other donors' samples. The chain recombines TRBV12-3 or TRBV12-4 with TRBJ2-3; absent DNA, TCRdb's TRBD1 call cannot be checked. Material for sequencing was naive CXCR3+ CD8+ T cells from blood. Subset noted: CD45RO-CCR7+CD27+CD95- naive CD8+ T cells expressing CXCR3 (TNR3+). Here the CDR3 reads CASERQGVADTQYF.